This T cell receptor (beta chain) comes out of a study of CD8 T cells in Susac syndrome. The sequenced target, TCR beta, came from blood CD8+ and CD4+ T cells. Multiple sclerosis controls were treatment-naive patients with stable or active relapsing-remitting disease. This clonotype has only one observation. A quantity of roughly 0.5 to 1 ug RNA underwent reverse transcription using random hexamers. By means of immunoSEQ multiplex PCR, TCR beta CDR3 spanning 54 Vbeta and 13 Jbeta underwent amplification. TCRdb re-analysed the immunoSEQ multiplex PCR reads in MiXCR, keeping a single row per CDR3 protein. The sample includes about 430,000 distinct CDR3 sequences, 75% to 90% of them seen just once. Sequencing input: CD8+ T cells from PBMCs. This clonotype was sampled from a human donor with multiple sclerosis.

This CDR3 is CASSLPRVDTGELFF. The DNA for the CDR3 is TGTGCCAGCAGTTTACCCAGGGTGGACACCGGGGAGCTGTTTTTT. V is TRBV12-3 or TRBV12-4 and J is TRBJ2-2; D might be TRBD1 (5 bases). V dropped 2 bases and J dropped 3 bases, with 10 bases sitting between them. This CDR3 has 15 amino acids.